The 12 T cell receptor beta chains below all came from one sample that was sequenced in a study of technical replicates of blood from four donors. The data were produced by immunoSEQ multiplex PCR, yet TCRdb's version contains in-frame clones alone and is incomplete. The sample carries about 76,000 clones, about 86% recorded once. Sequenced material: PBMCs. These receptors all come from a human donor in good health. Some clones in this sample may be carry-over from other donors' samples.

The CDR3 sequence is CSVDPSGTGGGYTF. CDR3 DNA: TGCAGCGTTGACCCCAGCGGGACAGGGGGGGGCTACACCTTC. The chain couples TRBV29-1 to TRBJ1-2; 11 positions agree with TRBD1. The V segment lost 3 bases and the J segment 8 bases; nucleotides outside the gene matches: 8. Germline CDR1 SQVTM, CDR2 ANQGSEA. The CDR3 totals 14 residues. The variable domain in full, with the rest retrieved from reference TRBV29-1 and TRBJ1-2, is SAVISQKPSRDICQRGTSLTIQCQVDSQVTMMFWYRQQPGQSLTLIATANQGSEATYESGFVIDKFPISRPNLTFSTLTVSNMSPEDSSIYLCSVDPSGTGGGYTFGSGTRLTVV.

The rearrangement uses TRBV6-5 and TRBJ1-2; D call uncertain. The ends were cut back, 5 bases at V and 2 bases at J, with 12 bases in the middle. Germline V lookup: CDR1 MNHEY, CDR2 SVGAGI. The CDR3 runs to 14 residues. CDR3 sequence (DNA): TGTGCCAGCAGTAACGGAGTCTCCAACTATGGCTACACCTTC. It specifies CASSNGVSNYGYTF.

The chain employs TRBV6-6 and TRBJ1-1; the match to TRBD1 covers 8 bases. The germline V gene encodes CDR1 MNHNY and CDR2 SVGAGI (reference sequence). The CDR3 totals 16 residues. The ends lost 4 bases at V and 1 base at J; junction bases unmatched: 8. In nucleotides, the CDR3 is TGTGCCAGCAGTTTCTCTGGACAGGGACCGAACACTGAAGCTTTCTTT. Its protein product is CASSFSGQGPNTEAFF.

The genes are TRBV30 and TRBJ1-5; 9 bases match TRBD1. Losses at the gene ends were 0 bases for V and 4 bases for J; bases not matched to a gene: 1. Germline lookup yields CDR1 GTSNPN and CDR2 SVGIG (reference sequence). CDR3 length equals 14 residues. The CDR3 region has the DNA TGTGCCTGGAGTGTAGGGACAGGGAATCAGCCCCAGCATTTT. Translating gives CAWSVGTGNQPQHF.

The CDR3 DNA sequence: TGTGCCTGGAGTGTATCTGGAGGCCTCGAGCAGTACTTC. Amino acids: CAWSVSGGLEQYF. This rearrangement joins TRBV30 to TRBJ2-7; TRBD2 might be the D (5 bases). V gave up 0 bases and J gave up 6 bases, with 12 bases separating them. Germline V gene lookup returns CDR1 GTSNPN and CDR2 SVGIG (reference sequence). There are 13 residues in the CDR3.

This sequence joins TRBV9 and TRBJ1-2; a possible D gene is TRBD1 (6 bases). Germline V lookup: CDR1 SGDLS, CDR2 YYNGEE. The CDR3 has 15 amino acids. The V end was cut by 1 base, the J end by 0 bases, with 10 bases between. The CDR3 is CASSVMTGANYGYTF. The CDR3 bases are TGTGCCAGCAGCGTAATGACAGGCGCTAACTATGGCTACACCTTC.

The DNA of the CDR3 is TGTGCCTGGAGTGGTGCGGGTGGGCTCGAGCAGTACTTC. Residues: CAWSGAGGLEQYF. The genes are TRBV30 and TRBJ2-7; weak D call: TRBD2 (5 bases). Deletions cut 1 base from V and 6 bases from J, with 13 bases between. Germline V gene lookup returns CDR1 GTSNPN and CDR2 SVGIG (reference sequence). This CDR3 spans 13 amino acids.

This rearrangement joins TRBV11-2 to TRBJ2-1; TRBD2 aligns across 11 bases. Germline loops: CDR1 SGHAT, CDR2 FQNNGV. This CDR3 has 15 amino acids. V gave up 5 bases and J gave up 8 bases; unmatched junction bases: 8. The CDR3 sequence is CASSPLTSGKDEQFF. The DNA of the CDR3 is TGTGCCAGCAGCCCGCTGACTAGCGGGAAGGATGAGCAGTTCTTC.

The genes are TRBV7-2 and TRBJ2-5, with 7 bases aligning to TRBD2. The CDR3 runs to 15 residues. Germline CDR1 reads SGHTA; CDR2 reads FQGNSA. V lost 1 base and J lost 1; bases outside the gene matches: 3. CDR3 sequence: CASSLERGLQETQYF. The CDR3 DNA is TGTGCCAGCAGCTTAGAGCGGGGCCTCCAAGAGACCCAGTACTTC.

The chain employs TRBV10-3 and TRBJ1-1; D remains unclear. V gave up 6 bases and J gave up 3 bases, with 5 bases separating them. This CDR3 spans 11 amino acids. Germline V gene data show CDR1 as ENHRY and CDR2 as SYGVKD. CDR3 region: CAIRRDTEAFF. CDR3 nucleotide sequence: TGTGCCATCAGGAGGGACACTGAAGCTTTCTTT.

The CDR3 bases are TGTGCCAGCTCACCATCCCTAAATTCACCCCTCCACTTT. This codes for CASSPSLNSPLHF. This chain links TRBV18 with TRBJ1-6; D unresolved. V was trimmed by 2 bases and J by 7 bases, leaving 6 bases between them. The CDR3 sequence is 13 residues long. Germline CDR1 is KGHSH and CDR2 is LQKENI.

The chain is built from TRBV16 and TRBJ2-1; 7 nucleotides agree with TRBD2. The CDR3 contains 15 residues. The V gene's germline CDR1 is KGHSY and CDR2 FQNENV. V lost 7 bases, J lost 9 bases, and 15 bases stayed unmatched. The chain's CDR3 is CASNANGPAGFEQFF. The DNA for the CDR3 is TGTGCCAGCAACGCCAACGGCCCAGCGGGATTTGAGCAGTTCTTC.